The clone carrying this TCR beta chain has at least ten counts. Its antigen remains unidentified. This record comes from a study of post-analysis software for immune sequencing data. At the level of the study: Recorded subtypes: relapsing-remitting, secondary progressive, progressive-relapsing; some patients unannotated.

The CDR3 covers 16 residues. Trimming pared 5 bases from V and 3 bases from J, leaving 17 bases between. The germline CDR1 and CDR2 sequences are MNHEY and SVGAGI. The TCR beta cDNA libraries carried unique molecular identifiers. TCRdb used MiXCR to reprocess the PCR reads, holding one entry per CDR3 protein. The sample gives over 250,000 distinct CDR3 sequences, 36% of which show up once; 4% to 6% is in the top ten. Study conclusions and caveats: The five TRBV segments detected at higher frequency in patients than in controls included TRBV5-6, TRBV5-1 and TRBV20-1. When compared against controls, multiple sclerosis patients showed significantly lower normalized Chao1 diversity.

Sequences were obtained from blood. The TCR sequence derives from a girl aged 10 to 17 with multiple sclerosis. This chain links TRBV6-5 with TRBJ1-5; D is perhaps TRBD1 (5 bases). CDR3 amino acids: CASSTQGGGYNQPQHF. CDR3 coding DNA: TGTGCCAGCAGTACCCAGGGAGGCGGGTACAATCAGCCCCAGCATTTT.